Below, 22 T cell receptor beta chains from the same sample are listed, as sequenced in a study of OX40 agonist ivuxolimab in advanced cancers. Assay used: immunoSEQ multiplex PCR; TCRdb lists only in-frame clones, some missing. The table has fewer than 40,000 clones, about three quarters seen once. Source: CD4+ or CD8+ T cells sorted from blood, taken in a trial of the OX40 agonist ivuxolimab. All receptors come from an adult with an advanced solid tumor such as melanoma, head and neck, liver or kidney cancer.

The chain uses TRBV5-6 and TRBJ1-5; D may be TRBD1 (5 bases). Germline V lookup: CDR1 SGHDT, CDR2 YYEEEE. V was shortened by 1 base and J by 5 bases, with 10 bases between the two germline ends. There are 14 residues in the CDR3. This CDR3 is CASSLSGGDQPQHF. CDR3 nucleotide sequence: TGTGCCAGCAGCTTGAGTGGGGGTGATCAGCCCCAGCATTTT.

The genes are TRBV4-1 and TRBJ2-1, with TRBD2 as a possible D gene (6 bases). Germline V gene sequence: CDR1 MGHRA, CDR2 YSYEKL. The CDR3 is made up of 16 amino acids. The V end lost 1 base, the J end lost 6 bases, and 16 bases lay between the germline ends. The chain's CDR3 is CASSQGDFMLGNEQFF. CDR3 nucleotides: TGCGCCAGCAGCCAAGGGGACTTTATGCTCGGCAATGAGCAGTTCTTC.

The sample holds one count of this clone. The chain is built from TRBV7-3 and TRBJ2-3; D is undetermined. Trimming stripped 6 bases from V and 0 bases from J, with 10 bases between. Germline V gives CDR1 SGHTA, CDR2 FQGTGA. The length of the CDR3 is 14 residues. The chain's CDR3 is CASSYSVSTDTQYF. The DNA for the CDR3 is TGTGCCAGCAGTTATTCGGTTAGCACAGATACGCAGTATTTT.

J is TRBJ2-3 and V is TRBV27; D unresolved. The germline V gene encodes CDR1 MNHEY and CDR2 SMNVEV (reference sequence). The CDR3 loop spans 13 amino acids. V lost 10 bases, J lost 6 bases, and 17 bases lay in between. The CDR3 spells CATSNPLRDTQYF. The CDR3 DNA reads TGTGCCACCTCGAATCCCCTCCGCGATACGCAGTATTTT.

The V call is TRBV7-4, the J call TRBJ1-6; 7 nucleotides agree with TRBD1. V lost 5 bases, J lost 7 bases, and 5 bases stayed unmatched. Germline V gene sequence: CDR1 SGHVT, CDR2 SQSDAQ. This CDR3 has 14 amino acids. The CDR3 is CASSPDRENSPLHF. Here the CDR3 DNA reads TGTGCCAGCAGCCCAGACAGGGAGAATTCACCCCTCCACTTT. The full variable domain, rest sourced from reference TRBV7-4 and TRBJ1-6, is GAGVSQSPRYKVAKRGRDVALRCDSISGHVTLYWYRQTLGQGSEVLTYSQSDAQRDKSGRPSGRFSAERPERSVSTLKIQRTEQGDSAVYLCASSPDRENSPLHFGNGTRLTVT.

The chain combines TRBV10-1 with TRBJ2-1; 13 bases are a match to TRBD2. Germline V gives CDR1 WNHNN, CDR2 SYGVQD (reference sequence). This CDR3 is 17 amino acids long. Trimming cost V 5 bases and J 9 bases; bases outside gene matches: 13. Here the CDR3 DNA reads TGCGCCAGCAGTAAGAGGACTAGCGGGAGCCCCCAATCTGAGCAGTTCTTC. This encodes CASSKRTSGSPQSEQFF.

The chain recombines TRBV29-1 with TRBJ2-3; D is undetermined. Trimming removed 7 bases at V and 0 bases at J, with 8 bases between. The CDR3 loop spans 12 amino acids. Germline CDR1 SQVTM, CDR2 ANQGSEA. The CDR3 nucleotides read TGCAGCGCCACTGGAAGCACAGATACGCAGTATTTT. It translates to CSATGSTDTQYF.

This chain joins TRBV29-1 and TRBJ2-5; weak D call: TRBD2 (7 bases). V was clipped by 6 bases and J by 7 bases, with 15 bases between them. The CDR3 is 12 residues long. Germline V lookup: CDR1 SQVTM, CDR2 ANQGSEA. CDR3 sequence: CSVPGGLGTQYF. The CDR3 DNA reads TGCAGCGTCCCGGGGGGCTTGGGGACCCAGTACTTC.

This sequence joins TRBV6-1 and TRBJ1-1; TRBD1 might be the D (5 bases). CDR1 and CDR2 (germline): MNHNS, SASEGT. V shed 7 bases and J shed 2 bases, with 14 bases lying between them. The CDR3 spans 14 residues. CDR3 sequence reads: CASTRPDSNTEAFF. CDR3 nucleotides: TGTGCCAGCACCCGACCTGACAGTAACACTGAAGCTTTCTTT.

This rearrangement joins TRBV5-1 to TRBJ1-3; 7 bases are a match to TRBD1. The CDR3 is made up of 15 amino acids. Germline-derived CDR1 and CDR2 are SGHRS and YFSETQ. Trimming cost V 4 bases and J 0 bases; bases outside gene matches: 4. CDR3 sequence (DNA): TGCGCCAGCAGCGGGGGACAGATCTCTGGAAACACCATATATTTT. This codes for CASSGGQISGNTIYF.

The chain employs TRBV29-1 and TRBJ1-2; 8 positions agree with TRBD1. In germline, CDR1 is SQVTM, CDR2 ANQGSEA. This CDR3 has 12 amino acids. With V trimmed by 3 bases and J by 8 bases, 5 bases remained unmatched. DNA of the CDR3: TGCAGCGTTGACAGGGGGCGAGAAGGCTACACCTTC. Protein product: CSVDRGREGYTF.

The chain combines TRBV30 with TRBJ2-1, with TRBD2 matching 8 bases. The V gene's germline CDR1 is GTSNPN and CDR2 SVGIG (reference sequence). V shed 3 bases, J shed 8 bases, and the junction held 9 bases outside the gene matches. The CDR3 sequence is 14 residues long. The CDR3 region has the DNA TGTGCCTGGAGGAAGAGGGGACTAGTCGATGAGCAGTTCTTC. It yields the protein CAWRKRGLVDEQFF.

By sample share, this clone is medium-sized. V usage is TRBV19 and J usage is TRBJ1-4, with 7 bases lining up with TRBD1. Germline lookup yields CDR1 LNHDA and CDR2 SQIVND (reference sequence). The CDR3 extends over 14 amino acids. V shed 4 bases and J 1 base; nucleotides not matched to a gene: 0. The CDR3 region has the DNA TGTGCCAGTAGTAACAGGGGAACTAATGAAAAACTGTTTTTT. It codes for CASSNRGTNEKLFF. Together with reference TRBV19 and TRBJ1-4, the CDR3 gives the full variable domain: DGGITQSPKYLFRKEGQNVTLSCEQNLNHDAMYWYRQDPGQGLRLIYYSQIVNDFQKGDIAEGYSVSREKKESFPLTVTSAQKNPTAFYLCASSNRGTNEKLFFGSGTQLSVL.

The sample holds one count of this clone. The chain combines TRBV2 with TRBJ2-4; 10 bases map to TRBD1. The CDR3 extends over 14 amino acids. Germline CDR1 reads SNHLY; CDR2 reads FYNNEI. V lost 6 bases to trimming and J lost 4 bases; unmatched junction nucleotides: 3. CDR3 in amino acids: CASRGTGAKNIQYF. CDR3 DNA sequence: TGTGCCAGCAGGGGGACAGGGGCGAAAAACATTCAGTACTTC.

The rearrangement uses TRBV4-1 and TRBJ2-7; 10 bases match TRBD1. In germline, CDR1 is MGHRA, CDR2 YSYEKL. The CDR3 runs 17 residues. The J segment lost 9 bases and the V segment lost 3 bases, leaving 17 bases of the junction unmatched. The CDR3 protein is CASSQGTGAGPSGRQYF. In nucleotides, the CDR3 is TGCGCCAGCAGCCAGGGGACAGGGGCCGGACCATCGGGCCGGCAGTACTTC.

The gene calls are TRBV5-1 and TRBJ2-5, with TRBD1 matching over 9 bases. This CDR3 has 15 amino acids. CDR1 is SGHRS and CDR2 is YFSETQ in the germline V gene. Losses at the gene ends were 5 bases for V and 4 bases for J; bases not matched to a gene: 9. The CDR3 DNA reads TGCGCCAGCAGATCGGGACAGGGCCTCGGAGAGACCCAGTACTTC. It encodes CASRSGQGLGETQYF.

This clone is a singleton in its sample. The chain links TRBV11-3 to TRBJ2-5, with D perhaps TRBD2 (5 bases). The germline V and J ends were trimmed by 1 base and 5 bases, with 11 bases remaining between them. From germline, CDR1 is SGHNT and CDR2 YENEEA. The CDR3 covers 14 residues. CDR3 sequence (DNA): TGTGCCAGCAGCTTAGCGGGGAATGAGGAGACCCAGTACTTC. Protein: CASSLAGNEETQYF.

This clone was recorded only once. The chain combines TRBV6-5 with TRBJ1-2; TRBD1 matches 7 bases. CDR1 MNHEY and CDR2 SVGAGI come from the germline V gene. This CDR3 spans 15 amino acids. V lost 4 bases, J lost 8 bases, and 13 bases stayed unmatched. CDR3 in amino acids: CASSFDNRGFGGYTF. CDR3 in DNA: TGTGCCAGCAGTTTCGACAACAGGGGTTTCGGCGGCTACACCTTC.

A single count supports this clone. J is TRBJ2-1 and V is TRBV2, with 7 bases lining up with TRBD1. CDR1 is SNHLY and CDR2 is FYNNEI in the germline V gene. V gave up 8 bases and J gave up 5 bases; unmatched junction bases: 6. The CDR3 contains 13 residues. The CDR3 sequence: CASDGTANNEQFF. The DNA for the CDR3 is TGTGCCAGCGACGGGACAGCCAACAATGAGCAGTTCTTC. Full variable domain (rest looked up from reference TRBV2 and TRBJ2-1): EPEVTQTPSHQVTQMGQEVILRCVPISNHLYFYWYRQILGQKVEFLVSFYNNEISEKSEIFDDQFSVERPDGSNFTLKIRSTKLEDSAMYFCASDGTANNEQFFGPGTRLTVL.

The chain recombines TRBV19 with TRBJ2-7; 9 nucleotides match TRBD1. CDR3 length: 16 residues. V was clipped by 7 bases and J by 2 bases; unmatched bases: 12. CDR1 is LNHDA and CDR2 is SQIVND in the germline V gene (reference sequence). The CDR3 protein is CASTSTGGTDAYEQYF. CDR3 coding DNA: TGTGCCAGTACTTCGACAGGGGGGACAGACGCCTACGAGCAGTACTTC. The variable domain in full, with the rest retrieved from reference TRBV19 and TRBJ2-7, is DGGITQSPKYLFRKEGQNVTLSCEQNLNHDAMYWYRQDPGQGLRLIYYSQIVNDFQKGDIAEGYSVSREKKESFPLTVTSAQKNPTAFYLCASTSTGGTDAYEQYFGPGTRLTVT.

The chain links TRBV27 to TRBJ2-1; 10 bases are shared with TRBD2. The ends lost 5 bases at V and 7 bases at J; junction bases unmatched: 8. This CDR3 region has 15 residues. Looked up from germline, CDR1 is MNHEY and CDR2 is SMNVEV (reference sequence). Here the CDR3 reads CASSRAGGLGNEQFF. The CDR3 nucleotides are TGTGCCAGCAGTAGAGCGGGGGGGCTGGGGAATGAGCAGTTCTTC.

V and J are TRBV9 and TRBJ1-1; a weak D match, TRBD1 (5 bases). This CDR3 has 15 residues. The V end was cut by 4 bases, the J end by 2 bases, with 15 bases between. Germline V gives CDR1 SGDLS, CDR2 YYNGEE. CDR3 residues: CASSFTPGVNTEAFF. The CDR3 nucleotides read TGTGCCAGCAGCTTTACCCCGGGGGTAAACACTGAAGCTTTCTTT.